This T cell receptor (beta chain) was recorded in a study of identical twins. The CDR3 sequence is 16 residues long. V lost 3 bases and J 6 bases, leaving 19 bases between the germline ends. Germline V gene lookup returns CDR1 SEHNR and CDR2 FQNEAQ (reference sequence). Template switching supplied a universal primer site; unique molecular identifiers were carried on the cDNA. Each CDR3 protein gets one entry after TCRdb re-called the 5' RACE reads with MiXCR. The data show about 660,000 distinct CDR3 sequences, 8.6% seen once. In this sample, this clonotype turned up many times. Its antigen is still unknown. Study findings and constraints: Its conclusions, products of cross-sectional statistical analysis, did not come from following the same donors. Among beta out-of-frame sequences, excess sharing between twins appeared weaker. Partial confounding of zero-insertion analyses by invariant MAIT and iNKT cells was possible.

These data were also reused for a study on yellow fever vaccine responses in identical twins.

Sequencing used PBMCs. The chain is built from TRBV7-9 and TRBJ2-3, with TRBD2 as a possible D gene (6 bases). The source is a woman under 30 in good health. The CDR3, as DNA: TGTGCCAGCAGCTTTCTAGTCGGTGCGGGGAGGGATACGCAGTATTTT. This gives the protein CASSFLVGAGRDTQYF.